This is a list of T cell receptor beta chains from one sample in a study of a mutant IDH1 vaccine in newly diagnosed glioma. Clones were sequenced by immunoSEQ multiplex PCR, and TCRdb holds only the in-frame ones, with some missing. The table lists around 130,000 clones, about 82% of them singletons. Their recognized antigens are unknown. The sample was PBMCs, taken from a glioma patient whose treatment included an IDH1 peptide vaccine. The receptor source for this set is a middle-aged man with glioma. CDR3s include the opening cysteine and the closing phenylalanine or tryptophan. D genes are given only for firm matches. The size of a clone is reported for some rows only, either as once, few or many, or as a class for expanded clones.

few,TRBJ1-1,TRBV5-1,NA,CASKGGRPSTEAFF,TGCGCCAGCAAAGGGGGGCGGCCGAGCACTGAAGCTTTCTTT
NA,TRBJ2-2,TRBV7-2,TRBD1,CASSLGGTGNTGELFF,TGTGCCAGCAGCTTAGGTGGGACAGGGAACACCGGGGAGCTGTTTTTT
NA,TRBJ2-2,TRBV19,NA,CASSLGPPGELFF,TGTGCCAGTAGTCTTGGACCTCCCGGGGAGCTGTTTTTT
NA,TRBJ1-3,TRBV9,TRBD1,CASGQGAFRSGNTIYF,TGTGCCAGCGGGCAGGGGGCCTTTAGGTCTGGAAACACCATATATTTT
few,TRBJ1-6,TRBV6-1,NA,CASILQLSYNSPLHF,TGTGCCAGCATCCTACAGCTCTCCTATAATTCACCCCTCCACTTT
NA,TRBJ2-5,TRBV9,NA,CASSGSQETQYF,TGTGCCAGCAGCGGGTCCCAAGAGACCCAGTACTTC
NA,TRBJ1-2,TRBV27,NA,CASSLSGSLNYGYTF,TGTGCCAGCAGTTTATCTGGGAGTCTTAACTATGGCTACACCTTC
NA,TRBJ2-3,TRBV29-1,NA,CSARESTDTQYF,TGCAGCGCGAGAGAAAGCACAGATACGCAGTATTTT
NA,TRBJ2-4,TRBV7-2,TRBD1,CASSLAQGEFRNIQYF,TGTGCCAGCAGCTTAGCACAGGGGGAGTTTAGAAACATTCAGTACTTC
NA,TRBJ1-1,TRBV9,NA,CASSVVGVGTEAFF,TGTGCCAGCAGCGTAGTAGGAGTCGGCACTGAAGCTTTCTTT
once,TRBJ2-1,TRBV7-9,NA,CASSFRRGNNEQFF,TGTGCCAGCAGCTTTCGGAGGGGGAACAATGAGCAGTTCTTC
NA,TRBJ2-7,TRBV2,TRBD1,CASRMGQSTYEQYF,TGTGCCAGCAGGATGGGACAGAGCACCTACGAGCAGTACTTC
NA,TRBJ2-2,TRBV9,NA,CASSVGQGGTGELFF,TGTGCCAGCAGCGTGGGGCAGGGTGGCACCGGGGAGCTGTTTTTT
NA,TRBJ2-1,TRBV10-3,NA,CAITDAGPPLYNEQFF,TGTGCCATAACTGACGCGGGGCCTCCACTCTACAATGAGCAGTTCTTC
NA,TRBJ2-3,TRBV5-1,NA,CASTNLGGTDTQYF,TGCGCCAGCACCAATCTGGGGGGAACAGATACGCAGTATTTT
NA,TRBJ2-6,TRBV6-6,NA,CASTRASGANVLTF,TGTGCCAGCACACGCGCCTCTGGGGCCAACGTCCTGACTTTC
NA,TRBJ2-1,TRBV18,NA,CASSPPGTGLTYREQFF,TGTGCCAGCTCACCCCCGGGTACAGGGTTGACTTACAGGGAGCAGTTCTTC
NA,TRBJ2-7,TRBV18,TRBD1,CASSPKAGGAGPYEQYF,TGTGCCAGCTCCCCTAAGGCAGGGGGCGCGGGACCCTACGAGCAGTACTTC
NA,TRBJ1-2,TRBV4-3,NA,CASSQETGYGYTF,TGCGCCAGCAGCCAAGAAACCGGGTATGGCTACACCTTC
NA,TRBJ2-7,TRBV5-6,NA,CASSGNPSYEQYF,TGTGCCAGCAGTGGAAATCCGTCCTACGAGCAGTACTTC
NA,TRBJ1-1,TRBV10-2,NA,CASSEWAEYTEAFF,TGCGCCAGCAGTGAGTGGGCGGAATACACTGAAGCTTTCTTT
NA,TRBJ1-1,TRBV7-9,NA,CASSLRREGTEAFF,TGTGCCAGCAGTCTGAGACGGGAAGGGACTGAAGCTTTCTTT
NA,TRBJ1-2,TRBV6-6,TRBD1,CASRWDSGYTF,TGTGCCAGCAGGTGGGACAGTGGCTACACCTTC
NA,TRBJ2-1,TRBV5-1,TRBD2,CASSSTSISYNEQFF,TGCGCCAGCAGCTCGACTAGCATCTCCTACAATGAGCAGTTCTTC
NA,TRBJ2-7,TRBV5-1,TRBD1,CASSVGTGGEQYF,TGCGCCAGCAGCGTCGGGACAGGGGGTGAGCAGTACTTC
few,TRBJ2-7,TRBV7-9,NA,CASSLVGPSYEQYF,TGTGCCAGCAGCTTAGTTGGTCCCTCCTACGAGCAGTACTTC
NA,TRBJ1-4,TRBV29-1,NA,CSVAGGEKLFF,TGCAGCGTCGCCGGTGGTGAAAAACTGTTTTTT